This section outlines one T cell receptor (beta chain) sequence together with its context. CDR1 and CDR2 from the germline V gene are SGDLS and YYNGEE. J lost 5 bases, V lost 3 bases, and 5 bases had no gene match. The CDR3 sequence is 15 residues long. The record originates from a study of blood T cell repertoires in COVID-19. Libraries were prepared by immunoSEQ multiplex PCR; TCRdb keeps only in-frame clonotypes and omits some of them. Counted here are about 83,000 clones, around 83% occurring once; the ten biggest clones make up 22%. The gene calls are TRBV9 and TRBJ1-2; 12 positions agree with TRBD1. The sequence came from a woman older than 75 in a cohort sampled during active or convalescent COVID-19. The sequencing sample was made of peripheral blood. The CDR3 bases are TGTGCCAGCAGCGCGGGACAGGGGGCTTGGTATGGCTACACCTTC. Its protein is CASSAGQGAWYGYTF. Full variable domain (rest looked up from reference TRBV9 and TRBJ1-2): DSGVTQTPKHLITATGQRVTLRCSPRSGDLSVYWYQQSLDQGLQFLIQYYNGEERAKGNILERFSAQQFPDLHSELNLSSLELGDSALYFCASSAGQGAWYGYTFGSGTRLTVV.